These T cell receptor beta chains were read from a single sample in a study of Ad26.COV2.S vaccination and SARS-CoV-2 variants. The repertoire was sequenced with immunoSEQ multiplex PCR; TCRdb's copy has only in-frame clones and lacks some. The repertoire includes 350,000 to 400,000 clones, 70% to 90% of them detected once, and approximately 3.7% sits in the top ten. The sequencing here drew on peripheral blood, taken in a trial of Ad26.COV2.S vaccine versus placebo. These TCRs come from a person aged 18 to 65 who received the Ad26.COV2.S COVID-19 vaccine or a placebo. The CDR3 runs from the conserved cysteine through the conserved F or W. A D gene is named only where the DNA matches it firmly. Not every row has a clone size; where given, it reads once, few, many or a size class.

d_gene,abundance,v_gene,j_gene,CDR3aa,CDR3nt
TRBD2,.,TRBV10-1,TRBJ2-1,CASSAGSRTGGAYNEQFF,TGCGCCAGCAGTGCGGGATCCAGAACGGGAGGGGCCTACAATGAGCAGTTCTTC
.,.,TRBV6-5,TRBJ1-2,CASSRTGTGYTF,TGTGCCAGCAGCCGAACAGGTACCGGCTACACCTTC
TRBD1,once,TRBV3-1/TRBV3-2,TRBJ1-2,CASSRRTGGEIRYGYTF,TGTGCCAGCAGCAGACGGACAGGGGGCGAGATTCGTTATGGCTACACCTTC
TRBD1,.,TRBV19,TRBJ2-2,CASSSRDRGWRDGELFF,TGTGCCAGTAGTAGTCGGGACAGGGGATGGCGGGACGGGGAGCTGTTTTTT
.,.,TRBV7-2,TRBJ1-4,CASSDRPNEKLFF,TGTGCCAGCAGTGACCGACCTAATGAAAAACTGTTTTTT
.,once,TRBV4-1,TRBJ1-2,CASSQEADSNYGYTF,TGCGCCAGCAGCCAAGAAGCTGATTCTAACTATGGCTACACCTTC
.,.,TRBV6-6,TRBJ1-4,CASSFQSNEKLFF,TGTGCCAGCAGTTTTCAGTCTAATGAAAAACTGTTTTTT
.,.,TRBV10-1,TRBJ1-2,CASSTQGDGYTF,TGCGCCAGCAGCACTCAGGGCGATGGCTACACCTTC
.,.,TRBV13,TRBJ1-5,CASSFRSGKQPQHF,TGTGCCAGCAGCTTTCGTTCCGGGAAGCAGCCCCAGCATTTT
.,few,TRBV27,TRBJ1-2,CASSPVGTGPRDGYTF,TGTGCCAGCAGTCCTGTCGGTACAGGGCCTAGGGATGGCTACACCTTC
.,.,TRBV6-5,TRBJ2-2,CASSYGGTGELFF,TGTGCCAGCAGTTACGGCGGAACCGGGGAGCTGTTTTTT
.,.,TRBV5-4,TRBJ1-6,CASGDTATYNSPLHF,TGTGCCAGCGGGGACACCGCCACCTATAATTCACCCCTCCACTTT
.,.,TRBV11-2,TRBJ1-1,CASSSRDPSGNTEAFF,TGTGCCAGCAGCTCCCGGGACCCATCAGGGAACACTGAAGCTTTCTTT
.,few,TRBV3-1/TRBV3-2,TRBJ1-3,CASSLDSKGFGGNTIYF,TGTGCCAGCAGCCTGGATTCTAAGGGTTTTGGTGGAAACACCATATATTTT
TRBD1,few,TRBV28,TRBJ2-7,CASSSYDRGSYEQYF,TGTGCCAGCAGCTCTTACGACAGGGGATCCTACGAGCAGTACTTC
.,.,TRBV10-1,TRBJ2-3,CASSLPADTQYF,TGCGCCAGCAGTCTCCCCGCGGATACGCAGTATTTT
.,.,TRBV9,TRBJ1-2,CASSGPQGYGYTF,TGTGCCAGCAGCGGACCTCAGGGGTATGGCTACACCTTC
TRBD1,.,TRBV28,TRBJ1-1,CASRSTGERGTEAFF,TGTGCCAGCAGGTCCACAGGGGAAAGGGGCACTGAAGCTTTCTTT
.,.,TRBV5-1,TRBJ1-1,CASSLEVLGSAEAFF,TGCGCCAGCAGCTTGGAGGTGCTGGGGAGCGCTGAAGCTTTCTTT
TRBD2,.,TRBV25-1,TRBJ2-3,CASSEPGGVTDTQYF,TGTGCCAGCAGTGAACCGGGGGGGGTCACAGATACGCAGTATTTT
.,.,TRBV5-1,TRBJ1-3,CASSPDSVSSGNTIYF,TGCGCCAGCAGCCCAGACAGCGTTTCCTCTGGAAACACCATATATTTT
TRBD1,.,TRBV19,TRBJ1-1,CASSIFQGAWNTEAFF,TGTGCCAGTAGTATCTTTCAGGGGGCCTGGAACACTGAAGCTTTCTTT
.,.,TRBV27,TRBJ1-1,CASSLRGRSEAFF,TGTGCCAGCAGTTTAAGAGGACGCAGTGAAGCTTTCTTT
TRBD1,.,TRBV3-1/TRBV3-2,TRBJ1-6,CASSPRDRNSPLHF,TGTGCCAGCAGCCCCCGGGACAGAAATTCACCCCTCCACTTT
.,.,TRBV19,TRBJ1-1,CASISWDVTEAFF,TGTGCCAGTATCAGTTGGGACGTGACTGAAGCTTTCTTT
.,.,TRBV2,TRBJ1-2,CASSATYNYGYTF,TGTGCCAGCAGTGCCACATATAACTATGGCTACACCTTC